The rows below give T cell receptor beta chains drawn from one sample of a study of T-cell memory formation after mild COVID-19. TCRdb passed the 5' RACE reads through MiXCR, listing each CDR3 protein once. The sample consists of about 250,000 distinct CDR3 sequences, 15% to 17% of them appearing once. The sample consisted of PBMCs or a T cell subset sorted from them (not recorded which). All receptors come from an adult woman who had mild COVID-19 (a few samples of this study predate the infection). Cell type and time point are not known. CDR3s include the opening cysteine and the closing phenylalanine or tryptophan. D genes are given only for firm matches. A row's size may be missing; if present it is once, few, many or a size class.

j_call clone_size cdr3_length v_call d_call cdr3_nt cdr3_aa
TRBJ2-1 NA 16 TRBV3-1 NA TGTGCCAGCAGCCAAGGTTACCGGGGAAGTTACAATGAGCAGTTCTTC CASSQGYRGSYNEQFF
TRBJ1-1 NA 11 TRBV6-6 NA TGTGCCAGCAGTCGCGGTGGGAGAGCTTTCTTT CASSRGGRAFF
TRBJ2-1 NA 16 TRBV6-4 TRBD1 TGTGCCAGCAACCTAGACAGGGGGCCTAGCAAGGGTGAGCAGTTCTTC CASNLDRGPSKGEQFF
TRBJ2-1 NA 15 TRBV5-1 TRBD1 TGCGCCAGCAGCTTGGTACAGGGGGCAGTCGATGAGCAGTTCTTC CASSLVQGAVDEQFF
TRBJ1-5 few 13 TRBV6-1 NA TGTGCCGCGAGGGTTGGGAGCAATCAGCCCCAGCATTTT CAARVGSNQPQHF
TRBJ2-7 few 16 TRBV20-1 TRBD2 TGCAGTGCTAGGACAACACTAGCGGGGGGCCTCGATCGGCAGTACTTC CSARTTLAGGLDRQYF
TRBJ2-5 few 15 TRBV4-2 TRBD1 TGTGCCAGCAGCCAGAACGACAGGGGGCAAGAGACCCAGTACTTC CASSQNDRGQETQYF
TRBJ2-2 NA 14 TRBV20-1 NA TGCAGTGCTAGAGATCGAAAAGGGAACGGGGAGCTGTTTTTT CSARDRKGNGELFF
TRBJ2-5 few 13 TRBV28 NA TGTGCCAGCAGTTTAGCCGGGCTGGAGACCCAGTACTTC CASSLAGLETQYF
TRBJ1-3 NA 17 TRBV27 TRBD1 TGTGCCAGCAGTCCACTAGGGACAGCTCGTACTGGAAACACCATATATTTT CASSPLGTARTGNTIYF
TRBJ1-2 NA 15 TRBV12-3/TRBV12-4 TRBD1 TGTGCCAGCAGGCCACCAGGGGGGGGTAACTATGGCTACACCTTC CASRPPGGGNYGYTF
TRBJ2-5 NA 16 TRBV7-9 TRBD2 TGTGCCAGCAGCTTAGGGGCGAGCGGGGCAGCCCAGTCCCAGTACTTC CASSLGASGAAQSQYF
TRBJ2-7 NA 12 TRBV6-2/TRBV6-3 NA TGTGCCAGCAGTACCTCCACGGAGGGGCAGTACTTC CASSTSTEGQYF
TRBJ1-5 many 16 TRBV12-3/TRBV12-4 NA TGTGCCAGCAGATCGGACTGGGGAGTCTCCAATCAGCCCCAGCATTTT CASRSDWGVSNQPQHF
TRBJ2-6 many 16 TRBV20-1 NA TGCAGTGCTAGAGTTTCCATCATCACTGGGGCCAACGTCCTGACTTTC CSARVSIITGANVLTF
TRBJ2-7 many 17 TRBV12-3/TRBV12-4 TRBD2 TGTGCCAGCAGTGCCGTTTGGACTAGCGGACTGCCGGACGAGCAGTACTTC CASSAVWTSGLPDEQYF
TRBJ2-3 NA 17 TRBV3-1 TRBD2 TGTGCCAGCAGCCAAGTGACTAGCGGGGGGAGCACAGATACGCAGTATTTT CASSQVTSGGSTDTQYF
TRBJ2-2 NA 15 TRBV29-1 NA TGCAGCGTAGTGACAGGTTCTATTAACACCGGGGAGCTGTTTTTT CSVVTGSINTGELFF
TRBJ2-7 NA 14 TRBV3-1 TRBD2 TGTGCCAGCAGCCTTGTGGGAGGGGAAGGCGAGCAGTACTTC CASSLVGGEGEQYF
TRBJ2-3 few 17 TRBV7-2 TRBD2 TGTGCCAGCCGCGGACTAGCGGGAGGTGGAGCCGCAGATACGCAGTATTTT CASRGLAGGGAADTQYF
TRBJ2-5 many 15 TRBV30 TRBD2 TGTGCCTCAAGACTAGCGGGAGCCTCCCAAGAGACCCAGTACTTC CASRLAGASQETQYF
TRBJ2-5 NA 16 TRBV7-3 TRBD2 TGTGCCAGCAGCTTAACGGGGGTAGCGGGTCAAGAGACCCAGTACTTC CASSLTGVAGQETQYF
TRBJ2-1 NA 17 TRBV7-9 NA TGTGCCAGCAGCTTAGCTCGCGGGGCCAAGGGTAGCAATGAGCAGTTCTTC CASSLARGAKGSNEQFF